The 23 T cell receptor beta chains presented below share a single source sample, sequenced in a study of control samples from healthy donors and cancer patients. Using immunoSEQ multiplex PCR, the repertoire was profiled, and TCRdb retains in-frame clones only, with some absent. The sample yields 150,000 or so clones, roughly 94% seen once. Sample: blood. The receptors come from a man aged 35 to 55 in good health.

The chain combines TRBV10-3 with TRBJ1-2; 10 positions agree with TRBD1. The CDR3 runs to 18 residues. With V trimmed by 0 bases and J by 2 bases, 9 bases remained unmatched. Germline values: CDR1 ENHRY, CDR2 SYGVKD. CDR3 in DNA: TGTGCCATCAGTGAGTCGATGGTGACAGGGGGCTTGAACTATGGCTACACCTTC. Its protein product is CAISESMVTGGLNYGYTF.

V and J are TRBV6-5 and TRBJ2-7, with 7 bases aligning to TRBD1. CDR3 length equals 14 residues. Germline values: CDR1 MNHEY, CDR2 SVGAGI. V shed 7 bases, J shed 3 bases, and the junction held 9 bases outside the gene matches. This chain's CDR3 is CASNHPGTDYEQYF. DNA of the CDR3: TGTGCCAGCAACCACCCTGGGACAGACTACGAGCAGTACTTC.

This chain joins TRBV5-1 and TRBJ1-1; a possible D gene is TRBD1 (6 bases). This CDR3 comprises 13 residues. V was trimmed by 0 bases and J by 7 bases, leaving 10 bases between them. Looked up from germline, CDR1 is SGHRS and CDR2 is YFSETQ. CDR3 amino acids: CASSLAGADEAFF. In DNA, the CDR3 is TGCGCCAGCAGCTTGGCAGGGGCAGATGAAGCTTTCTTT.

Only one count was recorded for this clone. The V gene is TRBV4-1, the J gene TRBJ1-2; D remains unclear. Germline lookup yields CDR1 MGHRA and CDR2 YSYEKL. CDR3 length equals 14 residues. The ends were cut back, 1 base at V and 2 bases at J, with 8 bases in the middle. The CDR3 loop reads CASSQGADNYGYTF. The CDR3 coding sequence is TGCGCCAGCAGCCAAGGGGCAGACAACTATGGCTACACCTTC.

The chain has TRBV6-5 and TRBJ1-4; tentative D call: TRBD1 (6 bases). CDR1 and CDR2 (germline): MNHEY, SVGAGI. V lost 6 bases and J 0 bases, leaving 11 bases between the germline ends. This CDR3 spans 15 amino acids. CDR3 loop: CASSPGTPTNEKLFF. Written as DNA, the CDR3 is TGTGCCAGCAGCCCGGGGACACCAACTAATGAAAAACTGTTTTTT.

The chain recombines TRBV9 with TRBJ1-1, with 8 bases fitting TRBD1. Trimming took 3 bases from V and 8 from J; bases not matched to a gene: 12. The CDR3 totals 15 residues. Germline assignment: CDR1 SGDLS and CDR2 YYNGEE. The CDR3 protein is CASSGEGAGGREAFF. The CDR3 coding sequence is TGTGCCAGCAGCGGAGAGGGGGCAGGGGGCCGGGAAGCTTTCTTT.

The CDR3 sequence is CASSPRTALGAFF. The DNA of the CDR3 is TGTGCCAGCAGTCCAAGGACAGCCTTAGGAGCTTTCTTT. J is TRBJ1-1 and V is TRBV7-2, with D possibly being TRBD1 (6 bases). CDR3 length: 13 residues. Looked up from germline, CDR1 is SGHTA and CDR2 is FQGNSA. V lost 6 bases and J lost 10, with 18 bases in between.

V usage is TRBV3-1 (or the pseudogene TRBV3-2) and J usage is TRBJ1-2; tentative D call: TRBD1 (6 bases). The V and J ends lost 2 bases and 6 bases respectively, with 19 bases between them. This CDR3 is 16 amino acids long. The germline V gene encodes CDR1 LGHDT and CDR2 YNNKEL (reference sequence). The CDR3, as DNA: TGTGCCAGCAGCCAACTACGAGGGGGTCAAAAAGATGGCTACACCTTC. It is translated as CASSQLRGGQKDGYTF.

The chain carries TRBV4-3 and TRBJ1-1; D is unresolved. V was cut by 4 bases and J by 1 base, with 7 bases left in between. CDR3 length equals 13 residues. CDR1 is LGHNA and CDR2 is YSLEER in the germline V gene. CDR3 sequence: CASSPFGNTEAFF. CDR3 bases: TGCGCCAGCAGCCCATTCGGGAACACTGAAGCTTTCTTT.

This chain connects TRBV4-1 to TRBJ2-6; 8 bases are a match to TRBD1. There are 16 residues in the CDR3. In germline, CDR1 is MGHRA, CDR2 YSYEKL. V dropped 0 bases and J dropped 3; count of bases not matched to a gene: 1. CDR3 sequence reads: CASSQDGTGGANVLTF. In DNA, the CDR3 is TGCGCCAGCAGCCAAGATGGGACAGGTGGGGCCAACGTCCTGACTTTC.

This clone was observed a single time. Other DNA sequences in this specimen translate into the identical CDR3. V gene TRBV5-1 combines with J gene TRBJ1-1; 8 bases line up with TRBD1. Germline CDR1 SGHRS, CDR2 YFSETQ. The CDR3 runs 13 residues. J was trimmed by 5 bases and V by 0 bases; bases with no gene match: 0. This chain's CDR3 is CASSLDRGTEAFF. The CDR3 region has the DNA TGCGCCAGCAGCTTGGACAGGGGGACTGAAGCTTTCTTT.

The rearrangement joins TRBV2 to TRBJ2-7; perhaps TRBD1 as D (6 bases). The V gene's germline CDR1 is SNHLY and CDR2 FYNNEI. Trimming cost V 6 bases and J 9 bases, with 18 bases left between them. CDR3 length equals 13 residues. CDR3 region: CASSAGGGLGQYF. CDR3 bases: TGTGCCAGCAGCGCTGGTGGGGGCCTCGGGCAGTACTTC.

The J gene is TRBJ1-4, the V gene TRBV11-2, with a possible D match to TRBD1 (5 bases). V lost 5 bases and J lost 5, with 15 bases in between. The CDR3 sequence is 15 residues long. Germline CDR1 reads SGHAT; CDR2 reads FQNNGV. CDR3: CASSEPGGENEKLFF. The CDR3 nucleotides read TGTGCCAGCAGCGAACCCGGGGGGGAGAATGAAAAACTGTTTTTT. The entire variable domain, with the rest obtained from reference TRBV11-2 and TRBJ1-4, is as follows: EAGVAQSPRYKIIEKRQSVAFWCNPISGHATLYWYQQILGQGPKLLIQFQNNGVVDDSQLPKDRFSAERLKGVDSTLKIQPAKLEDSAVYLCASSEPGGENEKLFFGSGTQLSVL.

This clone came up once. The J gene is TRBJ1-2, the V gene TRBV28; D is perhaps TRBD1 (5 bases). Germline assignment: CDR1 MDHEN and CDR2 SYDVKM. With 6 bases removed from V and 3 bases from J, the gap between germline ends came to 8 bases. The CDR3 is 12 amino acids. CDR3 nucleotide sequence: TGTGCCAGCAGGCAGGGCTACTATGGCTACACCTTC. Its protein is CASRQGYYGYTF.

This chain connects TRBV6-2 or TRBV6-3 to TRBJ1-5; D not resolved. Per germline, CDR1 MNHEY and CDR2 SVGEGT. CDR3 size: 13 residues. Trimming removed 2 bases at V and 2 bases at J, with 4 bases between. The CDR3 sequence is CASSYLGNQPQHF. The CDR3 nucleotides read TGTGCCAGCAGTTACCTGGGCAATCAGCCCCAGCATTTT.

There are a few counts of this clone. The rearrangement uses TRBV2 and TRBJ1-2, with 8 bases lining up with TRBD1. The CDR3 runs to 14 residues. The V gene's germline CDR1 is SNHLY and CDR2 FYNNEI. V lost 7 bases and J lost 5; bases outside the gene matches: 9. CDR3 DNA sequence: TGTGCCAGCACCGGACAGGGAGGACGTTATGGCTACACCTTC. Its protein product is CASTGQGGRYGYTF.

The chain joins TRBV5-1 to TRBJ1-6; D is ambiguous. CDR1 is SGHRS and CDR2 is YFSETQ in the germline V gene. V was trimmed by 5 bases and J by 5 bases, leaving 11 bases between them. This CDR3 is 14 amino acids long. CDR3: CASRIGSNNSPLHF. CDR3 DNA: TGCGCCAGCAGGATCGGCAGTAATAATTCACCCCTCCACTTT.

CDR3 in amino acids: CASSGETGPYEQYF. As DNA, the CDR3 is TGCGCCAGCAGCGGGGAGACAGGGCCCTACGAGCAGTACTTC. This chain joins TRBV5-1 and TRBJ2-7; TRBD1 matches at 7 bases. Germline assignment: CDR1 SGHRS and CDR2 YFSETQ. V lost 4 bases, J lost 2 bases, and 6 bases stayed unmatched. The CDR3 contains 14 residues.

The chain employs TRBV28 and TRBJ1-5; TRBD1 matches 7 bases. The CDR3 is 15 amino acids. The germline CDR1 and CDR2 sequences are MDHEN and SYDVKM. After removal of 6 bases from V and 0 bases from J, the junction contained 5 bases not matched to a gene. CDR3 sequence (DNA): TGTGCCAGCAGGGGGACAGCTATTAGCAATCAGCCCCAGCATTTT. Translation: CASRGTAISNQPQHF.

The chain uses TRBV5-6 and TRBJ1-2; TRBD1 agrees at 7 bases. J gave up 0 bases and V 4 bases, and 3 bases lay outside the gene matches. Germline loops: CDR1 SGHDT, CDR2 YYEEEE. The CDR3 has 14 residues. The CDR3 DNA reads as TGTGCCAGCAGCCGACAGGGACCTAACTATGGCTACACCTTC. Encoded protein: CASSRQGPNYGYTF. Variable domain in full (rest from reference TRBV5-6 and TRBJ1-2): DAGVTQSPTHLIKTRGQQVTLRCSPKSGHDTVSWYQQALGQGPQFIFQYYEEEERQRGNFPDRFSGHQFPNYSSELNVNALLLGDSALYLCASSRQGPNYGYTFGSGTRLTVV.

This chain connects TRBV6-5 to TRBJ1-4; no reliable D call. The CDR3 length is 13 residues. Germline CDR1 and CDR2: MNHEY and SVGAGI. V was pared by 8 bases and J by 0 bases, with 7 bases between. CDR3: CASAYATNEKLFF. The CDR3, as DNA: TGTGCCAGCGCCTACGCAACTAATGAAAAACTGTTTTTT.

The rearrangement links TRBV30 to TRBJ2-3, with D maybe TRBD2 (5 bases). This CDR3 has 14 residues. Germline lookup yields CDR1 GTSNPN and CDR2 SVGIG (reference sequence). Trimming took 2 bases from V and 5 from J, leaving 14 bases between them. The CDR3 DNA is TGTGCCTGGAGTATCGGCGGGCTCATAGATACGCAGTATTTT. Amino acid sequence: CAWSIGGLIDTQYF.

The chain recombines TRBV29-1 with TRBJ1-1; D is undetermined. Germline V gene data show CDR1 as SQVTM and CDR2 as ANQGSEA. V lost 2 bases and J 4 bases, leaving 11 bases between the germline ends. The CDR3 extends over 13 amino acids. CDR3 region: CSVESVAGTEAFF. The CDR3 coding sequence is TGCAGCGTTGAATCAGTGGCTGGCACTGAAGCTTTCTTT.